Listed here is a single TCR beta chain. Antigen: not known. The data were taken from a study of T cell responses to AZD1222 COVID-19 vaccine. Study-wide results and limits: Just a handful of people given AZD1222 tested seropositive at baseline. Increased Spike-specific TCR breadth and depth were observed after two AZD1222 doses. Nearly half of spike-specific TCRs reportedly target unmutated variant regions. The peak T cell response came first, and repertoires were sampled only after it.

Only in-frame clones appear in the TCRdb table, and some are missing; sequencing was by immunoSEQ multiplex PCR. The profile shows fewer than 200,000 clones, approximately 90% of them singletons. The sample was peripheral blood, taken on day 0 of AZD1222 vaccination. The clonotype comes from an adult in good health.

The CDR3 spells CASSFPGGRTNQPQHF. CDR3 bases: TGTGCCAGCAGTTTCCCGGGCGGCAGAACCAATCAGCCCCAGCATTTT. The chain uses TRBV28 and TRBJ1-5; D gene ambiguous. V was cut by 3 bases and J by 3 bases, with 15 bases left in between. The germline V gene encodes CDR1 MDHEN and CDR2 SYDVKM. This CDR3 spans 16 amino acids.